The 27 T cell receptor beta chains below all came from one sample that was sequenced in a study of T cell repertoires in urothelial bladder cancer. Some clones are missing from TCRdb's copy, which holds only in-frame ones; the method was immunoSEQ multiplex PCR. Counted here are approximately 9,000 clones, less than 75% occurring once; the ten biggest clones make up about 30%. Sequenced input: tumor-infiltrating cells from bladder cancer. These receptors were collected from a human donor with urothelial carcinoma.

This clone has a handful of counts. The rearrangement joins TRBV7-2 to TRBJ2-2; D may correspond to TRBD1 or TRBD2 (6 bases each). The V and J ends lost 3 bases and 6 bases respectively, with 11 bases between them. This CDR3 spans 14 amino acids. Per germline, CDR1 SGHTA and CDR2 FQGNSA. The CDR3 loop reads CASSFSGASGELFF. CDR3 DNA sequence: TGTGCCAGCAGCTTCTCGGGGGCTTCCGGGGAGCTGTTTTTT.

This clone was observed a single time. The gene calls are TRBV4-3 and TRBJ2-7; TRBD2 matches at 7 bases. The CDR3 is made up of 11 amino acids. V was pared by 4 bases and J by 12 bases, with 6 bases of the junction left unmatched. CDR1 and CDR2 (germline): LGHNA, YSLEER. The CDR3 is CASSLGLVVYF. CDR3 nucleotides: TGCGCCAGCAGCCTCGGACTAGTTGTGTACTTC.

The V call is TRBV21-1, the J call TRBJ2-1; the table names TRBD1, a call not compared with the DNA. TRBV21-1 is a listed pseudogene. The CDR3 loop spans 17 amino acids. For the CDR3, the DNA is TGTGCCAGCAGCCCTCCCGGGGGGGACAGGGCGAACAATGAGCAGTTCTTC. Translated: CASSPPGGDRANNEQFF.

The genes are TRBV20-1 and TRBJ2-1; maybe TRBD2 (5 bases). There are 11 residues in the CDR3. The V gene lost 8 bases and the J gene lost 4 bases, with 9 bases spanning the gap. The germline gives CDR1 DFQATT, CDR2 SNEGSKA (reference sequence). For the CDR3, the DNA is TGCAGTTGCGGAGGTTACAATGAGCAGTTCTTC. It translates to CSCGGYNEQFF.

The gene calls are TRBV21-1 and TRBJ1-2; whether TRBD1, the table's D call, matches the DNA was not checked. TRBV21-1 is marked as a pseudogene. CDR3 length equals 13 residues. CDR3 in amino acids: CASSKSAGDGYTF. Written as DNA, the CDR3 is TGTGCCAGCAGCAAATCGGCAGGCGATGGCTACACCTTC.

The CDR3 sequence is CASSRGPSYEQYF. For the CDR3, the DNA is TGTGCCAGCAGCAGGGGACCCAGCTACGAGCAGTACTTC. The chain combines TRBV11-2 with TRBJ2-7, with D possibly called TRBD1 or TRBD2 (5 bases each). Deletions cut 5 bases from V and 3 bases from J, with 11 bases between. The germline V gene has CDR1 SGHAT and CDR2 FQNNGV. The CDR3 covers 13 residues.

The chain recombines TRBV6-5 with TRBJ2-2; D is possibly TRBD2 (6 bases). Looked up from germline, CDR1 is MNHEY and CDR2 is SVGAGI. The CDR3 contains 16 residues. The V end lost 0 bases, the J end lost 3 bases, and 11 bases lay between the germline ends. DNA for the CDR3: TGTGCCAGCAGTTACTCGAGGACTACTTACACCGGGGAGCTGTTTTTT. Residues: CASSYSRTTYTGELFF.

This sequence joins TRBV18 and TRBJ2-1; perhaps TRBD2 as D (6 bases). The CDR3 is 16 amino acids. Germline-derived CDR1 and CDR2 are KGHSH and LQKENI. V was clipped by 3 bases and J by 6 bases, with 18 bases between them. CDR3 sequence reads: CASSPGDARGRNEQFF. The CDR3 DNA is TGTGCCAGCTCACCGGGTGACGCGCGGGGCCGCAATGAGCAGTTCTTC.

This chain's CDR3 is CASMTARIYEQYF. The CDR3 bases are TGTGCCAGCATGACAGCTCGTATATACGAGCAGTACTTC. V is TRBV6-1 and J is TRBJ2-7; D may be TRBD1 (5 bases). Per germline, CDR1 MNHNS and CDR2 SASEGT. Trimming stripped 7 bases from V and 4 bases from J, with 14 bases between. The CDR3 covers 13 residues.

The V gene is TRBV7-8, the J gene TRBJ1-1, with TRBD1 matching 8 bases. Germline CDR1 is SGHVS and CDR2 is FQNEAQ. This CDR3 has 14 amino acids. V dropped 2 bases and J dropped 10; count of bases not matched to a gene: 9. This CDR3 reads CASSLLQGAYGAFF. CDR3 coding DNA: TGTGCCAGCAGCTTACTCCAGGGGGCTTACGGAGCTTTCTTT.

This clone was detected many times. The CDR3 here is CASSPSPGQVNEQFF. CDR3 bases: TGCGCCAGCAGCCCCTCACCGGGACAGGTAAATGAGCAGTTCTTC. J is TRBJ2-1 and V is TRBV10-1, with TRBD1 matching over 8 bases. The trim removed 6 bases at V and 7 bases at J, leaving 11 bases unmatched. This CDR3 is built from 15 residues. The germline gives CDR1 WNHNN, CDR2 SYGVQD (reference sequence).

This clone showed up just a few times. The chain uses TRBV29-1 and TRBJ2-2; no definite D call. V gave up 5 bases and J gave up 1 base, with 8 bases separating them. The V gene's germline CDR1 is SQVTM and CDR2 ANQGSEA. CDR3 length: 13 residues. In nucleotides, the CDR3 is TGCAGCGTTTTGTTGGGGAACACCGGGGAGCTGTTTTTT. Protein sequence: CSVLLGNTGELFF.

The V and J genes are TRBV7-8 and TRBJ2-1; 9 positions match TRBD1. CDR1 is SGHVS, CDR2 FQNEAQ, per germline. There are 16 residues in the CDR3. The V segment lost 1 base and the J segment 6 bases; nucleotides outside the gene matches: 7. Here the CDR3 DNA reads TGTGCCAGCAGCTTAGTTCTCGGGACAGGGCGCAATGAGCAGTTCTTC. Residues: CASSLVLGTGRNEQFF.

This sequence joins TRBV4-2 and TRBJ1-2, with 7 bases lining up with TRBD1. After removal of 5 bases from V and 8 bases from J, the junction contained 8 bases not matched to a gene. There are 13 residues in the CDR3. Germline V CDR1 and CDR2: LGHNA, YNFKEQ. In nucleotides, the CDR3 is TGTGCCAGCAGCTTGGACAGGCCGGGCGGCTACACCTTC. The encoded protein is CASSLDRPGGYTF.

This sequence joins TRBV10-3 and TRBJ2-3, with D possibly being TRBD1 (5 bases). V was cut by 6 bases and J by 4 bases, with 29 bases left in between. This CDR3 is built from 19 residues. CDR1 is ENHRY, CDR2 SYGVKD, per germline. CDR3 region: CAIRPLWGAEPYGADTQYF. Written as DNA, the CDR3 is TGTGCCATCAGACCCTTGTGGGGCGCCGAACCCTACGGCGCAGATACGCAGTATTTT.

The gene calls are TRBV5-6 and TRBJ1-2; D ambiguous. Germline V gene lookup returns CDR1 SGHDT and CDR2 YYEEEE. The CDR3 runs 12 residues. V dropped 2 bases and J dropped 2 bases, with 4 bases sitting between them. Written as DNA, the CDR3 is TGTGCCAGCAGCTTAGAGAACTATGGCTACACCTTC. It specifies CASSLENYGYTF. Full variable domain (rest looked up from reference TRBV5-6 and TRBJ1-2): DAGVTQSPTHLIKTRGQQVTLRCSPKSGHDTVSWYQQALGQGPQFIFQYYEEEERQRGNFPDRFSGHQFPNYSSELNVNALLLGDSALYLCASSLENYGYTFGSGTRLTVV.

This chain uses TRBV7-6 with TRBJ1-1; D ambiguous. Trimming cost V 1 base and J 2 bases, with 5 bases left between them. CDR1 is SGHVS, CDR2 FNYEAQ, per germline. The CDR3 is made up of 13 amino acids. CDR3 sequence reads: CASSLGSNTEAFF. The CDR3 DNA reads TGTGCCAGCAGCTTAGGCAGTAACACTGAAGCTTTCTTT.

This clone was detected a few times. The chain combines TRBV14 with TRBJ2-7; D not certain. V dropped 0 bases and J dropped 3 bases, with 18 bases sitting between them. Germline V gene data show CDR1 as SGHDN and CDR2 as FVKESK. The CDR3 is 17 amino acids. The CDR3 DNA reads as TGTGCCAGCAGCCAAGATGATGGCAGAAGTCCTTACTACGAGCAGTACTTC. It yields the protein CASSQDDGRSPYYEQYF.

The V call is TRBV2, the J call TRBJ2-1, with a possible D match to TRBD1 (8 bases). V lost 11 bases to trimming and J lost 7 bases, with 18 bases between them. This CDR3 spans 13 amino acids. Germline-derived CDR1 and CDR2 are SNHLY and FYNNEI. CDR3 sequence: CAGKTGEGNEQFF. In DNA, the CDR3 is TGTGCCGGAAAGACAGGGGAGGGAAATGAGCAGTTCTTC.

This chain uses TRBV4-2 with TRBJ1-2; D gene uncertain. Per germline, CDR1 LGHNA and CDR2 YNFKEQ. Trimming pared 4 bases from V and 8 bases from J, leaving 17 bases between. The CDR3 runs to 14 residues. Here the CDR3 reads CASSREQSHLGYTF. The CDR3 DNA reads as TGTGCCAGCAGCCGAGAACAGAGTCACCTCGGCTACACCTTC.

CDR3 protein: CAIGTGEQYF. The DNA for the CDR3 is TGTGCCATCGGGACAGGCGAGCAGTACTTC. V and J are TRBV10-3 and TRBJ2-7, with TRBD1 identical over 8 bases. Unmatched junction bases numbered 0, after V lost 8 bases and J lost 6 bases. CDR3 length: 10 residues. From germline, CDR1 is ENHRY and CDR2 SYGVKD.

CDR3: CASTRTGSSSGANVLTF. DNA of the CDR3: TGTGCCAGCACACGGACAGGAAGCAGCTCTGGGGCCAACGTCCTGACTTTC. This chain links TRBV7-9 with TRBJ2-6; 7 bases line up with TRBD1. The CDR3 length is 17 residues. With V trimmed by 7 bases and J by 0 bases, 9 bases remained unmatched. Germline loops: CDR1 SEHNR, CDR2 FQNEAQ (reference sequence).

The chain links TRBV6-5 to TRBJ2-1; D call uncertain. CDR1 and CDR2 (germline): MNHEY, SVGAGI. The CDR3 has 12 amino acids. With 7 bases removed from V and 9 bases from J, the gap between germline ends came to 13 bases. The CDR3 spells CASTSQLAEQFF. In DNA form, the CDR3 reads TGTGCCAGCACCTCCCAGTTGGCTGAGCAGTTCTTC.

CDR3 in amino acids: CASSAGGHGNTQYF. The DNA for the CDR3 is TGTGCCAGCAGCGCGGGAGGACACGGAAATACGCAGTATTTT. The chain is built from TRBV9 and TRBJ2-3, with 7 bases matching TRBD2. The CDR3 has 14 amino acids. Germline CDR1 and CDR2: SGDLS and YYNGEE. V shed 3 bases and J 7 bases; nucleotides not matched to a gene: 8.

The rearrangement links TRBV9 to TRBJ2-1; the match to TRBD2 covers 10 bases. The length of the CDR3 is 16 residues. Germline loops: CDR1 SGDLS, CDR2 YYNGEE. J was trimmed by 6 bases and V by 0 bases; bases with no gene match: 6. CDR3 region: CASSVASGGAVNEQFF. The DNA for the CDR3 is TGTGCCAGCAGCGTAGCAAGCGGGGGGGCGGTCAATGAGCAGTTCTTC.

The V and J genes are TRBV7-2 and TRBJ1-5; unclear D gene. The CDR3 is made up of 13 amino acids. Germline V gives CDR1 SGHTA, CDR2 FQGNSA. V lost 1 base, J lost 4 bases, and 5 bases lay in between. CDR3 in amino acids: CASSLDRNQPQHF. The DNA of the CDR3 is TGTGCCAGCAGCTTAGATCGAAATCAGCCCCAGCATTTT.

A single count supports this clone. V usage is TRBV5-4 and J usage is TRBJ2-7, with TRBD1 matching 10 bases. Trimming removed 2 bases from V and 5 bases from J; junction bases left unmatched: 4. This CDR3 is 14 amino acids long. Germline values: CDR1 SGHNT, CDR2 YYREEE (reference sequence). The CDR3 is CASSFDRGPNEQYF. The CDR3 nucleotides are TGTGCCAGCAGCTTCGACAGGGGGCCCAACGAGCAGTACTTC. Full variable domain (remainder filled in from reference TRBV5-4 and TRBJ2-7): ETGVTQSPTHLIKTRGQQVTLRCSSQSGHNTVSWYQQALGQGPQFIFQYYREEENGRGNFPPRFSGLQFPNYSSELNVNALELDDSALYLCASSFDRGPNEQYFGPGTRLTVT.